This TCR beta chain was recorded in a study of OX40 agonist ivuxolimab in advanced cancers. This CDR3 contains 14 residues. The V gene's germline CDR1 is SNHLY and CDR2 FYNNEI. The assay was immunoSEQ multiplex PCR, and TCRdb's table has in-frame clones only and misses some. Of over 15,000 clones listed, roughly 72% are singletons. Turning to this clone: One junction end disagrees with the germline gene, perhaps due to a read error.

The clonotype was recovered from an adult with an advanced solid tumor such as melanoma, head and neck, liver or kidney cancer. This chain links TRBV2 with TRBJ1-1, with unresolved D. The sequences come from CD4+ or CD8+ T cells sorted from blood, collected in a trial of the OX40 agonist ivuxolimab. CDR3 sequence reads: CASSEPFLKTEAFF. The CDR3 DNA reads as TGTGCCAGCAGTGAGCCCTTTTTGAAAACTGAAGCTTTCTTT. Full variable domain (rest looked up from reference TRBV2 and TRBJ1-1): EPEVTQTPSHQVTQMGQEVILRCVPISNHLYFYWYRQILGQKVEFLVSFYNNEISEKSEIFDDQFSVERPDGSNFTLKIRSTKLEDSAMYFCASSEPFLKTEAFFGQGTRLTVV.